The present entry profiles one TCR beta chain with its context. No antigen is known for it. No qualities accompany the bases; no much larger clone lies one base away. TCR beta repertoires were profiled from peripheral blood of about a dozen young patients with multiple sclerosis to demonstrate the VDJtools post-analysis software. The multiple sclerosis patients were children and adolescents between roughly 6 and 16 years of age. This specimen belongs to a study of post-analysis software for immune sequencing data (dated by TCRdb to 2013 to 2016). Study-wide context: Recorded disease courses included relapsing-remitting, secondary progressive and progressive-relapsing multiple sclerosis, with some patients lacking subtype annotation. A subset of samples was prepared in parallel using single-end sample barcoding, then pooled and co-amplified after Illumina adapter ligation. The patient repertoires were compared against 11 previously published healthy control repertoires obtained from donors aged roughly 6 to 28 years.

Deletion took 9 bases off V and 5 bases off J, with a span of 17 bases between the germline ends. From its cysteine to its phenylalanine, the CDR3 spans 13 amino acids. Only CDR3 DNA is held: 39 bases, read in frame from base 1. The germline V gene sets CDR1 to MNHNS and CDR2 to SASEGT. Libraries were constructed by PCR. Instrument on record: Illumina HiSeq 2500. Unique molecular identifiers were incorporated into TCR beta cDNA libraries to reduce PCR and sequencing biases. Approximately 500,000 cDNA molecules were obtained per 1 to 10 million input T cells, so each molecule approximated one T cell. Patient libraries were prepared and sequenced with the same protocol used for the earlier healthy control dataset. Within a given batch, samples were prepared together, multiplexed and sequenced on the same HiSeq lane. Regarding the original processing steps: Raw barcoded reads were processed with MIGEC, and single-read molecular identifier groups were discarded before consensus assembly and CDR3 extraction. VDJtools was used for post-analysis of the clonotype tables, and diversity was normalized by down-sampling every dataset to the size of the smallest sample. In repertoire overlap clustering, CDR3 amino acid sequences, but not nucleotide sequences, were matched to correct batch-related cross-sample contamination. Clones were called with MiXCR by TCRdb after fastp trimmed the public reads at Q25, and only in-frame beta chains were retained. Merged by CDR3 protein, the rows form single entries marked with the most common genes and DNA. Here the V and J calls rest on TCRdb's processing, not on the authors' analysis. The sample has 150,000 to 200,000 distinct CDR3 sequences on record, roughly 30% of them singletons. The ten biggest clones cover more than 1.3% of the sample.

Overall study results and their limits: Multiple sclerosis patients had significantly lower normalized Chao1 diversity than controls, a result that suggests substantial peripheral T-cell clonal expansion. Direct clustering with F measure revealed strong co-clustering of samples prepared in the same batch, which led to a batch-effect correction. About five TRBV segments, including TRBV5-6, TRBV5-1 and TRBV20-1, were significantly more frequent in patients than controls. The control group was slightly older than the multiple sclerosis patient group.

Material for sequencing was blood. This receptor chain uses TRBV6-1 and TRBJ2-7; the D segment is perhaps TRBD1 or TRBD2, each sharing 5 matched bases. The clonotype comes from a girl between 5 and 17 years old with multiple sclerosis. The DNA is TGTGCCAGGTGCGGCAGGGCCGGGAACGAGCAGTACTTC. This is translated as CARCGRAGNEQYF.